This T cell receptor (beta chain) comes out of a study of T cells in Graves' hyperthyroidism and ophthalmopathy. Study observations and caveats: Through a model of 13 V-J features, ophthalmopathy was separated from stable hyperthyroidism.

Germline assignment: CDR1 ENHRY and CDR2 SYGVKD. Trimming removed 4 bases from V and 0 bases from J, with 19 bases in between. CDR3 length: 19 amino acids. Amplification yielded TCR beta CDR3 regions, with RNA transcripts as the source. Researchers ran a first-round RT-PCR on the TCR CDR3 using the HTBI primer set. TCRdb re-called the multiplex PCR reads with MiXCR, one entry per CDR3 protein. The repertoire includes roughly 700,000 distinct CDR3 sequences, 15% to 20% of them detected once, and about 16% sits in the top ten. Remarks on this clonotype: Its antigen remains unidentified.

The chain recombines TRBV10-3 with TRBJ2-6; tentatively, D is TRBD2 (6 bases). This TCR derives from a man aged 50-60 years with Graves' hyperthyroidism. The sequenced sample was blood. CDR3 DNA sequence: TGTGCCATCAGTGGTACAGGCGCGGAGGGCCCCTCTGGGGCCAACGTCCTGACTTTC. Protein product: CAISGTGAEGPSGANVLTF.